This T cell receptor (beta chain) was recorded in a study of T-cell reconstitution after alpha-beta-depleted transplantation in children. The length of the CDR3 is 14 residues. V lost 4 bases and J lost 5, with 15 bases in between. CDR1 ENHRY and CDR2 SYGVKD come from the germline V gene. Construction of the TCRbeta library involved unique molecular identifiers. TCRdb itself ran the PCR reads through MiXCR, one entry per CDR3 protein. The table has about 540,000 distinct CDR3 sequences, 15% to 20% seen once. The chain employs TRBV10-3 and TRBJ2-7; weak D call: TRBD2 (7 bases). The TCR originated in a human donor who donated a stem cell graft to a child with acute lymphoblastic leukemia. The specimen was PBMCs from the stem cell graft donor, collected from the stem cell graft. CDR3 DNA: TGTGCCATCAGTGCGGGGGGCAGGCGGGACGAGCAGTACTTC. Residues: CAISAGGRRDEQYF.